This T cell receptor (beta chain) was sequenced in a study of STAT5B mutations in CD4+ large granular lymphocyte leukemia (dated by TCRdb to 2021 to 2024). A note on the overall study: Among the healthy controls, the CDR3 'QG' motif was associated with a particular HLA allele. The study compared the TCRbeta repertoires of patients with CD4+ T-cell large granular lymphocyte leukemia against the TCRbeta repertoires of healthy blood donors. Flow cytometry on FACSCanto II or FACSVerse confirmed that purified fractions exceeded 95% purity among lymphocytes. The paper as a whole reports these results and caveats: Enrichment of TRBV06-family usage was observed among the top patient clones (8/27) relative to healthy controls (2/35). The data were not HLA-matched, and the relatively small sample size could explain the higher clonality seen in CD4+ compared with CD8+ T-LGLL. Main leukemic clonotypes were private to each patient, although roughly 26% of the main leukemic clonotypes were found at low frequency in the non-leukemic repertoires of other patients. CD4-sorted patient repertoires appeared more clonal than healthy CD4+ repertoires, and this difference persisted after removing the putative leukemic clones.

The immunoSEQ assay at survey resolution was applied to genomic DNA for sequencing of TCRbeta rearrangements. As for the original processing: In the TCR sequencing data, the lowest productive clonotype frequency that could be detected was 2.59 x 10-5. Only productive TCRbeta rearrangements, meaning sequences that were complete and in-frame, were kept for the analyses. Clonality for each sample was calculated as Simpson clonality in the immunoSEQ Analyzer version 3.0. Based on frequency, clones were grouped as very rare, small, medium, large (1-20%) or hyperexpanded (>20%). Generation probabilities were estimated with OLGA 1.2.3, V-gene circos plots were made with VDJtools, specificities were searched in VDJdb, and CDR3 motifs were identified with GLIPH. TCRdb stores this immuneACCESS table with in-frame sequences only. Part of the clones is absent; in the studies checked, under half of the shortfall reflects unresolved V genes, and no reason is known for the rest. V and J calls and clone size are as listed in that table; D and trimming were resolved from the DNA. The sample includes some 40,000 clones, with about 86% observed a single time. 2% to 3% of the sample lies in the top ten.

The healthy controls were 37 blood donors, and the buffy coats of these donors were supplied by the Finnish Red Cross blood service. All TCR-sequenced material derived from peripheral blood: patient blood samples and healthy donor buffy coats. Ficoll-Hypaque gradient centrifugation was used to isolate peripheral blood mononuclear cells. CD4+ cells were purified magnetically from the buffy coats of healthy controls. The Gentra Puregene Cell and Tissue kit was used for genomic DNA extraction, and quantification was performed on a Qubit 2.0 fluorometer. The germline V gene specifies SQVTM as CDR1 and ANQGSEA as CDR2. Trimming at the junction amounts to 6 bases on V and 8 bases on J, and the germline ends lie 13 bases apart. Inclusive of the bounding cysteine and phenylalanine, the CDR3 is 11 residues long. Here the CDR3 DNA is all that survives: 33 bases in frame from base 1. Worth noting for this clone: Its antigen specificity is not known. Base qualities are missing; no much larger clone stands one base away.

Sequences were obtained from CD4+ T cells from blood buffy coats. This chain is built from TRBV29-1 and TRBJ1-1, with the D segment identity uncertain. The clonotype originates from a human donor in good health. The CDR3 protein is CSVGDPPEAFF. The DNA sequence is as follows: TGCAGCGTGGGCGACCCCCCCGAAGCTTTCTTT.